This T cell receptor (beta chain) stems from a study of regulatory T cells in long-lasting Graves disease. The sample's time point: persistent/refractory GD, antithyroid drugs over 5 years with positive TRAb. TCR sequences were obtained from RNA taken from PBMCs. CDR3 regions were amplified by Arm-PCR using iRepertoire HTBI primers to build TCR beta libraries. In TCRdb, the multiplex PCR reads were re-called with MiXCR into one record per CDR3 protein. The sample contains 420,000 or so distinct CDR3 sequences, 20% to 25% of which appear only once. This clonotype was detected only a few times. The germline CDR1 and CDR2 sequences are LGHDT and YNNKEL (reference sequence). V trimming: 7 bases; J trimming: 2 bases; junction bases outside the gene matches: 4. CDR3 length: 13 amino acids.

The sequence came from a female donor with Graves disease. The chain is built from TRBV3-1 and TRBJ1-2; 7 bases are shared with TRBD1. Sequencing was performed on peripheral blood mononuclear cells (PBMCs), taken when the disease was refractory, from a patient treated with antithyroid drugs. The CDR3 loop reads CASTTTGNYGYTF. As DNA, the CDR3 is TGTGCCAGCACGACGACAGGGAACTATGGCTACACCTTC.